What follows are 24 T cell receptor beta chains derived from one specimen sequenced in a study of blood T cell repertoires in COVID-19. TCRdb's table, derived via immunoSEQ multiplex PCR, lists solely in-frame clones and lacks some. The sample lists approximately 96,000 clones, 90% to 95% occurring once. What was sequenced was peripheral blood. Receptors originate from a man in his sixties with acute or convalescent COVID-19.

This chain uses TRBV4-3 with TRBJ1-2; D unresolved. Germline-derived CDR1 and CDR2 are LGHNA and YSLEER. This CDR3 is 15 amino acids long. The V end was cut by 0 bases, the J end by 5 bases, with 13 bases between. CDR3: CASSQDRQALYGYTF. CDR3 nucleotides: TGCGCCAGCAGCCAAGATCGGCAGGCGCTATATGGCTACACCTTC.

This chain joins TRBV14 and TRBJ1-2; 7 bases align to TRBD1. Unmatched junction bases numbered 6, after V lost 1 base and J lost 4 bases. Per the germline V gene, CDR1 is SGHDN and CDR2 is FVKESK. CDR3 length equals 15 residues. The CDR3 spells CASSQVSGGPYGYTF. DNA for the CDR3: TGTGCCAGCAGCCAAGTGTCAGGGGGGCCCTATGGCTACACCTTC.

The chain combines TRBV4-2 with TRBJ2-5, with D possibly being TRBD2 (5 bases). The CDR3 has 17 residues. Germline V CDR1 and CDR2: LGHNA, YNFKEQ. The V end lost 4 bases, the J end lost 4 bases, and 22 bases lay between the germline ends. This CDR3 reads CASSPFVGGRLGETQYF. For the CDR3, the DNA is TGTGCCAGCAGCCCATTCGTCGGAGGCAGATTGGGAGAGACCCAGTACTTC.

The CDR3 DNA sequence: TGCGCCAGCAGTTTCTCCGGGACTAGCGCGGTTTATGAGCAGTTCTTC. It is translated as CASSFSGTSAVYEQFF. The chain recombines TRBV10-1 with TRBJ2-1, with 10 bases lining up with TRBD2. After removal of 5 bases from V and 8 bases from J, the junction contained 12 bases not matched to a gene. Looked up from germline, CDR1 is WNHNN and CDR2 is SYGVQD (reference sequence). The CDR3 has 16 amino acids.

This clone appeared a single time. V and J are TRBV4-1 and TRBJ2-1, with a weak D call TRBD2 (6 bases). Germline V lookup: CDR1 MGHRA, CDR2 YSYEKL. This CDR3 spans 15 amino acids. V was cut by 4 bases and J by 5 bases, with 15 bases left in between. As DNA, the CDR3 is TGCGCCAGCAGCCCTCGGGGGAGCGAGCACAATGAGCAGTTCTTC. This codes for CASSPRGSEHNEQFF.

The chain couples TRBV2 to TRBJ1-2, with D perhaps TRBD1 (5 bases). CDR1 and CDR2 from the germline V gene are SNHLY and FYNNEI. The V end lost 4 bases, the J end lost 5 bases, and 11 bases lay between the germline ends. CDR3 length equals 13 residues. For the CDR3, the DNA is TGTGCCAGCAGTGTGACAGTATTTTATGGCTACACCTTC. Amino acid sequence: CASSVTVFYGYTF.

This clone was recorded once. The V call is TRBV19, the J call TRBJ1-5; TRBD1 matches 9 bases. J gave up 7 bases and V 7 bases, and 8 bases lay outside the gene matches. The CDR3 is 14 amino acids. Germline CDR1 reads LNHDA; CDR2 reads SQIVND (reference sequence). The CDR3 bases are TGTGCCAGTAATACGGACAGGGGAGGACAGCCCCAGCATTTT. This encodes CASNTDRGGQPQHF.

The gene calls are TRBV5-1 and TRBJ1-4, with 7 bases fitting TRBD1. Per germline, CDR1 SGHRS and CDR2 YFSETQ. J lost 3 bases, V lost 0 bases, and 2 bases had no gene match. The CDR3 is made up of 15 amino acids. The CDR3 DNA is TGCGCCAGCAGCTTGGTTGGACAGGCTAATGAAAAACTGTTTTTT. It codes for CASSLVGQANEKLFF.

The V gene is TRBV7-9, the J gene TRBJ2-1; maybe TRBD2 (5 bases). Per the germline V gene, CDR1 is SEHNR and CDR2 is FQNEAQ (reference sequence). This CDR3 is 16 amino acids long. The V end lost 6 bases, the J end lost 7 bases, and 22 bases lay between the germline ends. CDR3 protein: CASRERIEVSGNEQFF. CDR3 bases: TGTGCCAGCAGAGAGCGGATAGAGGTCAGTGGTAATGAGCAGTTCTTC.

This clone appeared a single time. V is TRBV19 and J is TRBJ1-1; D ambiguous. V shed 1 base and J shed 1 base, with 10 bases lying between them. This CDR3 region has 15 residues. Germline CDR1 and CDR2: LNHDA and SQIVND (reference sequence). The chain's CDR3 is CASSIGFGGNTEAFF. The CDR3 nucleotides read TGTGCCAGTAGTATAGGGTTCGGAGGGAACACTGAAGCTTTCTTT.

This rearrangement joins TRBV11-3 to TRBJ2-7; 12 bases are a match to TRBD2. With V trimmed by 4 bases and J by 6 bases, 7 bases remained unmatched. This CDR3 has 15 amino acids. Germline V gene sequence: CDR1 SGHNT, CDR2 YENEEA. CDR3 sequence reads: CASSSLAGGPSEQYF. CDR3 DNA: TGTGCCAGCAGCTCTCTAGCGGGAGGGCCCTCCGAGCAGTACTTC.

This clone was recorded only once. The chain couples TRBV7-8 to TRBJ2-5; TRBD2 matches at 12 bases. The CDR3 is made up of 16 amino acids. The germline V gene encodes CDR1 SGHVS and CDR2 FQNEAQ. The V and J ends lost 2 bases and 5 bases, in that order; junction bases with no gene match: 6. The chain's CDR3 is CASSLRLAGEGETQYF. CDR3 in DNA: TGTGCCAGCAGCTTACGACTAGCGGGAGAAGGGGAGACCCAGTACTTC.

This chain links TRBV19 with TRBJ2-7; 7 bases fit TRBD1. Germline trimming cut 6 bases from V and 2 bases from J; bases unmatched to any gene: 10. The CDR3 contains 15 residues. Germline lookup yields CDR1 LNHDA and CDR2 SQIVND (reference sequence). The CDR3 nucleotides read TGTGCCAGTAGAACCGGGACAGCAGGCACCTACGAGCAGTACTTC. This gives the protein CASRTGTAGTYEQYF. Combining the CDR3 with reference TRBV19 and TRBJ2-7 gives the whole variable domain DGGITQSPKYLFRKEGQNVTLSCEQNLNHDAMYWYRQDPGQGLRLIYYSQIVNDFQKGDIAEGYSVSREKKESFPLTVTSAQKNPTAFYLCASRTGTAGTYEQYFGPGTRLTVT.

V gene TRBV28 combines with J gene TRBJ1-6; 7 bases align to TRBD1. Germline V gene sequence: CDR1 MDHEN, CDR2 SYDVKM. There are 12 residues in the CDR3. The ends lost 4 bases at V and 17 bases at J; junction bases unmatched: 8. This CDR3 is CASSSGTAQVHF. The CDR3 nucleotides read TGTGCCAGCAGTTCGGGGACAGCGCAGGTCCACTTT. Supplemented by reference TRBV28 and TRBJ1-6, the full variable domain reads DVKVTQSSRYLVKRTGEKVFLECVQDMDHENMFWYRQDPGLGLRLIYFSYDVKMKEKGDIPEGYSVSREKKERFSLILESASTNQTSMYLCASSSGTAQVHFGNGTRLTVT.

The J gene is TRBJ2-1, the V gene TRBV5-1, with 10 bases identical to TRBD2. The length of the CDR3 is 21 residues. Germline CDR1 is SGHRS and CDR2 is YFSETQ. Unmatched junction bases numbered 24, after V lost 3 bases and J lost 6 bases. The CDR3 DNA reads TGCGCCAGCAGCTCCCCGCCTGGGCTAGCGGGAGACGTGAAGTTGGTCAATGAGCAGTTCTTC. Protein sequence: CASSSPPGLAGDVKLVNEQFF.

The chain is built from TRBV6-2 or TRBV6-3 and TRBJ2-4; D remains unclear. Trimming stripped 0 bases from V and 0 bases from J, with 12 bases between. Germline CDR1 reads MNHEY; CDR2 reads SVGEGT. The CDR3 has 17 residues. The CDR3 nucleotides are TGTGCCAGCAGTTACTCGCAGGTGCCCCTAGCCAAAAACATTCAGTACTTC. It yields the protein CASSYSQVPLAKNIQYF.

The chain couples TRBV9 to TRBJ1-1; a possible D gene is TRBD1 (5 bases). The CDR3 length is 14 residues. The germline CDR1 and CDR2 sequences are SGDLS and YYNGEE. Trimming removed 4 bases at V and 9 bases at J, with 19 bases between. This CDR3 is CASSPQAAAEKAFF. The CDR3 DNA is TGTGCCAGCAGCCCACAGGCGGCGGCGGAGAAAGCTTTCTTT.

The chain employs TRBV6-5 and TRBJ2-7; TRBD2 agrees at 13 bases. The CDR3 is 14 amino acids. The trim removed 5 bases at V and 5 bases at J, leaving 3 bases unmatched. Germline CDR1 is MNHEY and CDR2 is SVGAGI. The CDR3 is CASSPGLAGDEQYF. The CDR3, as DNA: TGTGCCAGCAGTCCCGGACTAGCGGGAGACGAGCAGTACTTC.

The chain recombines TRBV7-3 with TRBJ2-1; TRBD2 matches at 11 bases. Germline-derived CDR1 and CDR2 are SGHTA and FQGTGA. V lost 5 bases to trimming and J lost 5 bases; unmatched junction nucleotides: 5. This CDR3 comprises 15 residues. The CDR3 DNA is TGTGCCAGCAGCATACTAGCGGGAGTTGACAATGAGCAGTTCTTC. Residues: CASSILAGVDNEQFF.

The chain recombines TRBV6-2 or TRBV6-3 with TRBJ2-3; D is perhaps TRBD2 (5 bases). Trimming took off 4 bases at V and 2 bases at J, with 19 bases between the two ends. CDR3 length: 17 residues. Germline assignment: CDR1 MNHEY and CDR2 SVGEGT. The CDR3: CASSSRASASYTDTQYF. The CDR3 nucleotides are TGTGCCAGCAGTTCGAGGGCTAGTGCCTCTTACACAGATACGCAGTATTTT.

This clone showed up just once. This chain links TRBV7-2 with TRBJ1-1; 9 nucleotides match TRBD1. CDR1 is SGHTA and CDR2 is FQGNSA in the germline V gene. The CDR3 covers 13 residues. V lost 6 bases, J lost 8 bases, and 7 bases stayed unmatched. In nucleotides, the CDR3 is TGTGCCAGCAGGGGGGTCGGGACAGGGGAAGCTTTCTTT. Its protein product is CASRGVGTGEAFF.

The chain is built from TRBV4-3 and TRBJ2-6; maybe TRBD1 (5 bases). Deletions cut 0 bases from V and 4 bases from J, with 7 bases between. Germline CDR1 LGHNA, CDR2 YSLEER. CDR3 length equals 15 residues. In DNA form, the CDR3 reads TGCGCCAGCAGCCAAGAAGGGGCCGGGGCCAACGTCCTGACTTTC. Translating gives CASSQEGAGANVLTF.

V and J are TRBV10-3 and TRBJ2-7; 7 bases are shared with TRBD2. This CDR3 comprises 14 residues. Germline CDR1 and CDR2: ENHRY and SYGVKD. With 0 bases clipped from V and 1 base from J, the junction kept 0 bases outside the gene matches. The CDR3: CAISESGGSYEQYF. CDR3 DNA sequence: TGTGCCATCAGTGAGTCGGGGGGGTCCTACGAGCAGTACTTC.

The rearrangement joins TRBV5-1 to TRBJ1-3, with a possible D match to TRBD1 (5 bases). Germline V CDR1 and CDR2: SGHRS, YFSETQ. V was clipped by 1 base and J by 4 bases, with 9 bases between them. The CDR3 is 14 residues long. CDR3 in DNA: TGCGCCAGCAGCTTGTCAGGGTTAGGAAACACCATATATTTT. Its translation: CASSLSGLGNTIYF.